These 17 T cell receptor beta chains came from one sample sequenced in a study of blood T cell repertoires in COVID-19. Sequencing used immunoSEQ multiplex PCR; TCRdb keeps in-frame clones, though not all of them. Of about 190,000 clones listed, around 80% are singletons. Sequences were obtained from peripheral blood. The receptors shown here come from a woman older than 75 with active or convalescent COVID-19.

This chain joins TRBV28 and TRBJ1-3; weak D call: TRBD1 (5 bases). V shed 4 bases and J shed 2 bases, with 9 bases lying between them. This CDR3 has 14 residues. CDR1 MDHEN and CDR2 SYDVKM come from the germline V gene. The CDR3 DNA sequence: TGTGCCAGCAGTTCGGGGGGTACTGGAAACACCATATATTTT. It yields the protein CASSSGGTGNTIYF.

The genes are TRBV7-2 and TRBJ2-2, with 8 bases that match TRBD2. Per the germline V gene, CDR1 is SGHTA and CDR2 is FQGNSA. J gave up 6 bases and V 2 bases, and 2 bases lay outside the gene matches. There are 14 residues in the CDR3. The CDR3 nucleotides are TGTGCCAGCAGCTTAAACGGGGGGGCCGGGGAGCTGTTTTTT. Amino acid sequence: CASSLNGGAGELFF. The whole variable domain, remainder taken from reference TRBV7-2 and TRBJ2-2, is GAGVSQSPSNKVTEKGKDVELRCDPISGHTALYWYRQSLGQGLEFLIYFQGNSAPDKSGLPSDRFSAERTGGSVSTLTIQRTQQEDSAVYLCASSLNGGAGELFFGEGSRLTVL.

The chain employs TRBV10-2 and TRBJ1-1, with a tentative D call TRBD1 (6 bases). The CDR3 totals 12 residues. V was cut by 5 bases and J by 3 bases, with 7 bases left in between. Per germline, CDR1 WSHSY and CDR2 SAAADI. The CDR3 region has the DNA TGCGCCAGCAGTAGGACAGACACTGAAGCTTTCTTT. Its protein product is CASSRTDTEAFF.

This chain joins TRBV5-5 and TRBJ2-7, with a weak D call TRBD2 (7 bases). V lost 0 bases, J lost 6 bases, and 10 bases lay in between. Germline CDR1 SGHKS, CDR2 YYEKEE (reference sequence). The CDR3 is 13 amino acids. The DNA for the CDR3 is TGTGCCAGCAGCTTGGAGGGGGGGGCCGAGCAGTACTTC. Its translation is CASSLEGGAEQYF. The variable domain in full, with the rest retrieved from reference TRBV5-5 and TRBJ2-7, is DAGVTQSPTHLIKTRGQQVTLRCSPISGHKSVSWYQQVLGQGPQFIFQYYEKEERGRGNFPDRFSARQFPNYSSELNVNALLLGDSALYLCASSLEGGAEQYFGPGTRLTVT.

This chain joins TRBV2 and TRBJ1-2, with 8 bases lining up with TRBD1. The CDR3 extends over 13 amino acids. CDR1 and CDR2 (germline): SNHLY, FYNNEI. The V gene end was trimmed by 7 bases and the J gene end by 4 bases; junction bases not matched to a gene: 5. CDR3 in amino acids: CASTTGGGYGYTF. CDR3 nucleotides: TGTGCCAGCACCACAGGGGGGGGCTATGGCTACACCTTC.

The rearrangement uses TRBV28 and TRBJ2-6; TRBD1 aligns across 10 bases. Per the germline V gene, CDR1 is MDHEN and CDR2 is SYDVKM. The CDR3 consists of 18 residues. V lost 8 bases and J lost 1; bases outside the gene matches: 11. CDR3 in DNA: TGTGCCAGCTTCCCGGGACAGGGGCCGGGGTCTGGGGCCAACGTCCTGACTTTC. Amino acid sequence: CASFPGQGPGSGANVLTF.

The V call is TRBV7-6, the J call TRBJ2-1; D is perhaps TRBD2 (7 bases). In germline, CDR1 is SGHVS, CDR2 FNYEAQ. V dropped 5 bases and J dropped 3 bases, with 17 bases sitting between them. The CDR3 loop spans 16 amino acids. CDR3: CASSPTGGGVYNEQFF. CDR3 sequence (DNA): TGTGCCAGCAGCCCCACGGGCGGGGGCGTCTACAATGAGCAGTTCTTC.

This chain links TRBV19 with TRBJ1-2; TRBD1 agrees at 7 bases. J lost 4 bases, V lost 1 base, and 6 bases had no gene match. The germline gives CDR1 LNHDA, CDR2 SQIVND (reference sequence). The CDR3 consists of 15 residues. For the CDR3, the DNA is TGTGCCAGTAGTATAGTAGGCCAGGGGGTCTATGGCTACACCTTC. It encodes CASSIVGQGVYGYTF.

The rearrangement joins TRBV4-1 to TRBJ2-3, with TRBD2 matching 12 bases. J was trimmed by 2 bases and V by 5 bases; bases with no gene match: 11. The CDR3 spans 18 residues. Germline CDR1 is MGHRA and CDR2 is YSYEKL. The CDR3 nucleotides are TGCGCCAGCAGCAAACGGACTAGCGGGACTCCTTCCACAGATACGCAGTATTTT. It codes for CASSKRTSGTPSTDTQYF.

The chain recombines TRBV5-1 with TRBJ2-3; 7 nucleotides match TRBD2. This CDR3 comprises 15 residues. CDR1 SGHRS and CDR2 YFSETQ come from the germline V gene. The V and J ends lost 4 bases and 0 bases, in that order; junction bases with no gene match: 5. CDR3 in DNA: TGCGCCAGCAGCACTAGCGTAACTAGCACAGATACGCAGTATTTT. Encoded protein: CASSTSVTSTDTQYF. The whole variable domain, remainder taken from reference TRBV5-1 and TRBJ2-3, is KAGVTQTPRYLIKTRGQQVTLSCSPISGHRSVSWYQQTPGQGLQFLFEYFSETQRNKGNFPGRFSGRQFSNSRSEMNVSTLELGDSALYLCASSTSVTSTDTQYFGPGTRLTVL.

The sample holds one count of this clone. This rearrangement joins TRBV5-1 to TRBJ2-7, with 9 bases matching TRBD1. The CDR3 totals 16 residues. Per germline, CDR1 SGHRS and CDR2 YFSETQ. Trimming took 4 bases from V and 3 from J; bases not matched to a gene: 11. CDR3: CASSQGQGRIVYEQYF. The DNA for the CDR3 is TGCGCCAGCAGCCAGGGACAGGGAAGAATAGTCTACGAGCAGTACTTC.

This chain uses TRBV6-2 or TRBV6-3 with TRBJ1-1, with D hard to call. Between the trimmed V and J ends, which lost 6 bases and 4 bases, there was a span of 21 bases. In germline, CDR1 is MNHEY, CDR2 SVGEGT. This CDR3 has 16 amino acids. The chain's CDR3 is CASSLLPGAQATEAFF. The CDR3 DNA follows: TGTGCCAGCAGCCTACTCCCGGGAGCCCAGGCCACTGAAGCTTTCTTT.

The CDR3 here is CASSFGDIVDGYTF. The CDR3 DNA sequence: TGCGCCAGCAGCTTTGGGGACATTGTTGATGGCTACACCTTC. This rearrangement joins TRBV5-1 to TRBJ1-2, with D perhaps TRBD1 (6 bases). CDR1 is SGHRS and CDR2 is YFSETQ in the germline V gene. The V gene lost 2 bases and the J gene lost 6 bases, with 14 bases spanning the gap. The CDR3 is made up of 14 amino acids.

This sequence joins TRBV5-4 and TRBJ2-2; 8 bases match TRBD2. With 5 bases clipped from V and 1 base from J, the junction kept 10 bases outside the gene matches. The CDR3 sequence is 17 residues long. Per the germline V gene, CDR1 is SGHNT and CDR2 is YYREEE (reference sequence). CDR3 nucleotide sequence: TGTGCCAGCAGGCAACCGAGCGGGGGTCAGAACACCGGGGAGCTGTTTTTT. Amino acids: CASRQPSGGQNTGELFF.

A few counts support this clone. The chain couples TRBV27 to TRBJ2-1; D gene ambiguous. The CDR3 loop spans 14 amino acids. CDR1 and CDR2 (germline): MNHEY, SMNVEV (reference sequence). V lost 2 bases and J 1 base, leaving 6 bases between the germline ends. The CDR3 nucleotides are TGTGCCAGCAGTTTAATCCAGTCCTACAATGAGCAGTTCTTC. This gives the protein CASSLIQSYNEQFF.

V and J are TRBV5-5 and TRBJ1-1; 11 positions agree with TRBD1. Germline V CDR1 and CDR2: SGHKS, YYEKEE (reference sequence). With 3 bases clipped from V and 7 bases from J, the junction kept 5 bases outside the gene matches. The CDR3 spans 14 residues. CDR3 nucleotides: TGTGCCAGCAGCTGGGGACAGGGGGAGGATGAAGCTTTCTTT. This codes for CASSWGQGEDEAFF.

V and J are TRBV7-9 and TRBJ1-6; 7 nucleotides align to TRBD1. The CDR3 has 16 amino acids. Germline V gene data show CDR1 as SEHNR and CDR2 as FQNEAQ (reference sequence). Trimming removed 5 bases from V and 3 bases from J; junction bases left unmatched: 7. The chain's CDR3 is CASSTLDRIYNSPLHF. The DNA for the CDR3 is TGTGCCAGCAGCACGTTGGACAGGATCTATAATTCACCCCTCCACTTT. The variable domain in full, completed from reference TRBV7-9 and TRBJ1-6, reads DTGVSQNPRHKITKRGQNVTFRCDPISEHNRLYWYRQTLGQGPEFLTYFQNEAQLEKSRLLSDRFSAERPKGSFSTLEIQRTEQGDSAMYLCASSTLDRIYNSPLHFGNGTRLTVT.